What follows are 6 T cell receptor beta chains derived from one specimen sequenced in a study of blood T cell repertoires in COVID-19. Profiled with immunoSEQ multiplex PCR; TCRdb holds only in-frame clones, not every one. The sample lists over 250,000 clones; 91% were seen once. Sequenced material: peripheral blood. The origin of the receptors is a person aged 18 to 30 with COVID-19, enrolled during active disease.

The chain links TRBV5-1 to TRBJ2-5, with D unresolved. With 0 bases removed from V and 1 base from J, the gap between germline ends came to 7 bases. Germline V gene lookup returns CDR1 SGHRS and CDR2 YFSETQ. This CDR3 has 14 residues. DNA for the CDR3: TGCGCCAGCAGCTTGGGGCAGGTCCAAGAGACCCAGTACTTC. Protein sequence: CASSLGQVQETQYF.

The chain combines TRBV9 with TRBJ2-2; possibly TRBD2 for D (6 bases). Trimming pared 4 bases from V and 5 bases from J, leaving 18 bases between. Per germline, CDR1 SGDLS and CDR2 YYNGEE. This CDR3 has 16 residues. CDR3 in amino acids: CASSFGWGLGTGELFF. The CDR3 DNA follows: TGTGCCAGCAGCTTTGGTTGGGGACTTGGTACCGGGGAGCTGTTTTTT. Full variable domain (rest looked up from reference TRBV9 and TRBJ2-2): DSGVTQTPKHLITATGQRVTLRCSPRSGDLSVYWYQQSLDQGLQFLIQYYNGEERAKGNILERFSAQQFPDLHSELNLSSLELGDSALYFCASSFGWGLGTGELFFGEGSRLTVL.

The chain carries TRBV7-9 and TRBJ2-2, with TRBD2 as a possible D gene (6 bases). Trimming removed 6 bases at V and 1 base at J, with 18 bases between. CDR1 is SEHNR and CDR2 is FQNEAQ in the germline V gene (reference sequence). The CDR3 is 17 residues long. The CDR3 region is CASSPREVTVNTGELFF. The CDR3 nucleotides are TGTGCCAGCAGTCCTAGGGAGGTAACAGTGAACACCGGGGAGCTGTTTTTT. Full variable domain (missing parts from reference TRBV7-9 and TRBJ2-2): DTGVSQNPRHKITKRGQNVTFRCDPISEHNRLYWYRQTLGQGPEFLTYFQNEAQLEKSRLLSDRFSAERPKGSFSTLEIQRTEQGDSAMYLCASSPREVTVNTGELFFGEGSRLTVL.

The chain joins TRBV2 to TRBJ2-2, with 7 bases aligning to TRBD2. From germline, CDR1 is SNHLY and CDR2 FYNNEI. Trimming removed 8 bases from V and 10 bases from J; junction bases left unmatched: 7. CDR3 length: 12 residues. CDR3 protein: CASCLGGLELFF. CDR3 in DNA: TGTGCCAGCTGCCTCGGGGGGTTGGAGCTGTTTTTT.

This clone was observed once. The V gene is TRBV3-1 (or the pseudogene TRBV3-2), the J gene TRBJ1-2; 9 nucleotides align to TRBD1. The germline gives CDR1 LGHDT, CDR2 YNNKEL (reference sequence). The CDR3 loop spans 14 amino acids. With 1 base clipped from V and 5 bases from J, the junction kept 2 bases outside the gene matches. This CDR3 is CASSQGQGGYGYTF. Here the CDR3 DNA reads TGTGCCAGCAGCCAAGGACAGGGGGGTTATGGCTACACCTTC.

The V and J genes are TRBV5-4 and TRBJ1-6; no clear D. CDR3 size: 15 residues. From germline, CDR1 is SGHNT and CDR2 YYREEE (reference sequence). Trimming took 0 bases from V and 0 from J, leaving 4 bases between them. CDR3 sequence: CASSLDSSYNSPLHF. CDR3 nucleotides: TGTGCCAGCAGCTTGGACAGCTCCTATAATTCACCCCTCCACTTT. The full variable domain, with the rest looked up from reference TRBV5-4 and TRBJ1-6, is ETGVTQSPTHLIKTRGQQVTLRCSSQSGHNTVSWYQQALGQGPQFIFQYYREEENGRGNFPPRFSGLQFPNYSSELNVNALELDDSALYLCASSLDSSYNSPLHFGNGTRLTVT.